This TCR beta chain was sequenced in a study of T cells after yellow fever vaccination. Turning to this clonotype: Its target is not known.

Germline CDR1 reads SGHRS; CDR2 reads YFSETQ. Germline trimming cut 2 bases from V and 6 bases from J; bases unmatched to any gene: 9. CDR3 length: 16 amino acids. General study points: Contaminants from the bulk population, in the form of abundant clonotypes, could be found in FACS-sorted repertoires. Only a minor proportion of clonotypes was detected across both CD4 and CD8 compartments.

A single record per CDR3 protein comes from TCRdb applying MiXCR to the 5' RACE reads. The sample records about 300,000 distinct CDR3 sequences, approximately 8% being singletons. Sequenced here: CD4+ T cells sorted from PBMCs, sampled 5 days after the yellow fever booster vaccination. The TCR originated in a young man who received the YFV17D yellow fever vaccine. This rearrangement joins TRBV5-1 to TRBJ1-2; 11 nucleotides align to TRBD1. The CDR3, as DNA: TGCGCCAGCAGCTTTGGGACAGGGGGTACTCCTGATGGCTACACCTTC. Translated: CASSFGTGGTPDGYTF.